A single sample is the source of the 14 T cell receptor beta chains below, sequenced in a study of early T cells in non-severe SARS-CoV-2 infection. TCRdb called the 5' RACE reads again in MiXCR, with one record for every CDR3 protein. Of about 47,000 distinct CDR3 sequences in the sample, roughly 11% were seen once. What was sequenced was whole blood. Receptor source: an adult who was a healthcare worker with PCR-confirmed SARS-CoV-2 infection or an uninfected control (not recorded which).

The chain links TRBV4-1 to TRBJ2-3, with D possibly being TRBD1 or TRBD2 (6 bases each). CDR1 and CDR2 (germline): MGHRA, YSYEKL. V shed 0 bases and J shed 6 bases, with 13 bases lying between them. This CDR3 is 15 amino acids long. The CDR3 coding sequence is TGCGCCAGCAGCCAAGAGGGACGGGGGCGCGATACGCAGTATTTT. As protein: CASSQEGRGRDTQYF.

This clonotype has at least ten counts. The J gene is TRBJ2-1, the V gene TRBV10-3, with D unresolved. CDR3 length: 14 amino acids. Germline assignment: CDR1 ENHRY and CDR2 SYGVKD. V was pared by 4 bases and J by 2 bases, with 9 bases between. CDR3: CAISAGGTYNEQFF. The CDR3 nucleotides read TGTGCCATCAGTGCTGGCGGCACCTACAATGAGCAGTTCTTC.

This clonotype was recorded at least ten times. The chain joins TRBV11-2 to TRBJ2-7; 8 positions agree with TRBD2. This CDR3 spans 14 amino acids. V gave up 11 bases and J gave up 4 bases; unmatched junction bases: 13. Per the germline V gene, CDR1 is SGHAT and CDR2 is FQNNGV. This chain's CDR3 is CASESSASGYEQYF. CDR3 in DNA: TGTGCCTCGGAGAGTTCGGCTAGCGGGTACGAGCAGTACTTC.

This clonotype was seen repeatedly, ten times or more. For the CDR3, the DNA is TGTGCCAGCAGCCAAGAGTCGCGTAAGCAGTTCTTC. Its translation is CASSQESRKQFF. This chain joins TRBV14 and TRBJ2-1; the D is unclear. V was clipped by 0 bases and J by 11 bases, with 8 bases between them. Germline CDR1 and CDR2: SGHDN and FVKESK. The CDR3 is 12 residues long. Complete variable domain (other parts from reference TRBV14 and TRBJ2-1): EAGVTQFPSHSVIEKGQTVTLRCDPISGHDNLYWYRRVMGKEIKFLLHFVKESKQDESGMPNNRFLAERTGGTYSTLKVQPAELEDSGVYFCASSQESRKQFFGPGTRLTVL.

In this sample, this clonotype turned up many times. This chain connects TRBV16 to TRBJ1-1; perhaps TRBD1 as D (6 bases). The V and J ends lost 4 bases and 5 bases respectively, with 14 bases between them. CDR1 and CDR2 from the germline V gene are KGHSY and FQNENV. This CDR3 contains 14 residues. The CDR3 is CASSPQGGGTEAFF. CDR3 DNA: TGTGCCAGCAGCCCCCAAGGGGGGGGGACTGAAGCTTTCTTT.

As regards this clonotype: This could be a read error, since a much larger clone is one nucleotide away. V usage is TRBV6-6 and J usage is TRBJ1-6; perhaps TRBD1 as D (5 bases). Germline V lookup: CDR1 MNHNY, CDR2 SVGAGI (reference sequence). The CDR3 extends over 13 amino acids. V shed 5 bases and J shed 10 bases, with 12 bases lying between them. For the CDR3, the DNA is TGTGCCAGCAGTACCGCAGGGACCTCACCCCTCCACTTT. Translated: CASSTAGTSPLHF.

This clonotype has only a few counts. The chain links TRBV29-1 to TRBJ1-1; 7 nucleotides match TRBD1. This CDR3 region has 14 residues. Germline-derived CDR1 and CDR2 are SQVTM and ANQGSEA. Trimming cost V 4 bases and J 5 bases; bases outside gene matches: 10. The CDR3 sequence: CSVAKGAGGTEAFF. The CDR3 DNA reads TGCAGCGTTGCGAAGGGGGCGGGAGGGACTGAAGCTTTCTTT.

This clonotype was seen many times. The chain couples TRBV5-4 to TRBJ1-1; 8 nucleotides line up with TRBD1. Germline CDR1 is SGHNT and CDR2 is YYREEE (reference sequence). Germline trimming cut 4 bases from V and 11 bases from J; bases unmatched to any gene: 13. CDR3 length equals 14 residues. CDR3 protein: CASSAEEQGVYAFF. The CDR3, as DNA: TGTGCCAGCAGCGCGGAGGAACAGGGGGTGTATGCTTTCTTT.

This clonotype has a count of ten or more. This chain joins TRBV7-8 and TRBJ1-2; no clear D gene. Germline V gene lookup returns CDR1 SGHVS and CDR2 FQNEAQ. Trimming removed 1 base at V and 8 bases at J, with 11 bases between. The CDR3 has 13 amino acids. The CDR3 spells CASSLGGWEGYTF. In nucleotides, the CDR3 is TGTGCCAGCAGCTTAGGAGGATGGGAAGGCTACACCTTC.

This clonotype has a handful of counts. The CDR3 is CASSFGSSYNSPLHF. CDR3 DNA sequence: TGTGCCAGCAGCTTCGGCAGCTCCTATAATTCACCCCTCCACTTT. J is TRBJ1-6 and V is TRBV13; D is ambiguous. Germline V CDR1 and CDR2: PRHDT, FYEKMQ (reference sequence). This CDR3 is 15 amino acids long. Trimming removed 3 bases from V and 0 bases from J, with 6 bases in between.

This clonotype occurred many times. The V and J genes are TRBV12-3 or TRBV12-4 and TRBJ2-3, with a tentative D call TRBD2 (6 bases). The CDR3 runs 15 residues. The V gene lost 4 bases and the J gene lost 5 bases, with 16 bases spanning the gap. CDR3 nucleotide sequence: TGTGCCAGCAGTTCGCCGGGGGAGGCCAGAGATACGCAGTATTTT. As protein: CASSSPGEARDTQYF.

This clonotype was seen ten or more times. This chain uses TRBV20-1 with TRBJ2-5, with D unclear. Germline values: CDR1 DFQATT, CDR2 SNEGSKA (reference sequence). The CDR3 has 14 residues. Deletions cut 4 bases from V and 0 bases from J, with 12 bases between. CDR3 coding DNA: TGCAGTGCTATTGGGGATAGAAACCAAGAGACCCAGTACTTC. This gives the protein CSAIGDRNQETQYF.

The table lists this clonotype with many counts. The V and J genes are TRBV12-3 or TRBV12-4 and TRBJ2-5, with a possible D match to TRBD1 (5 bases). V lost 8 bases and J 7 bases, leaving 20 bases between the germline ends. The CDR3 contains 14 residues. The CDR3 sequence: CASVGEGALGTQYF. The DNA of the CDR3 is TGTGCCAGCGTAGGGGAAGGAGCATTGGGGACCCAGTACTTC.

In regard to this clonotype: A clone one base away is much larger, so this may be a read error. This rearrangement joins TRBV15 to TRBJ2-7, with D hard to call. The CDR3 runs to 15 residues. Germline values: CDR1 LNHNV, CDR2 YYDKDF (reference sequence). In DNA form, the CDR3 reads TGTGCCACCAGCAGAGATCTCGGACGGAACTACGGGCAGTACTTC. It is translated as CATSRDLGRNYGQYF.